A selection of T cell receptor beta chains follows, all from one sample in a study of T cell repertoires and Cas9 in healthy adults. Only in-frame clones appear in the TCRdb table, and some are missing; sequencing was by immunoSEQ multiplex PCR. The profile shows tens of thousands of clones, 92% of them singletons. The sequencing input was CD4+ effector T cells (CD127+, CD25-, CD137-, CD154-) from PBMCs; culture status not recorded. The receptors stem from a human donor in good health. CDR3s include the opening cysteine and the closing phenylalanine or tryptophan. D genes are given only for firm matches. Clone size is given for some rows only: seen once, a few or many times, or a class if the clone is expanded.

CDR3 length	D gene	clone size	V gene	J gene	CDR3 protein	CDR3 DNA
16	TRBD2	.	TRBV14	TRBJ2-6	CASSQAGGSGANVLTF	TGTGCCAGCAGCCAAGCGGGGGGCTCTGGGGCCAACGTCCTGACTTTC
18	TRBD1	.	TRBV18	TRBJ1-4	CASSLLSTGLATNEKLFF	TGTGCCAGCTCACTCCTTTCGACAGGGCTGGCAACTAATGAAAAACTGTTTTTT
15	.	.	TRBV5-4	TRBJ2-1	CASSLAVLGNNEQFF	TGTGCCAGCAGCTTGGCGGTCCTCGGGAACAATGAGCAGTTCTTC
15	.	medium-sized	TRBV7-9	TRBJ1-4	CASSLVGPTNEKLFF	TGTGCCAGCAGCTTAGTGGGACCTACTAATGAAAAACTGTTTTTT
15	.	.	TRBV18	TRBJ2-5	CASSPEERRRGTQYF	TGTGCCAGCTCACCGGAGGAGCGACGCCGGGGGACCCAGTACTTC
11	.	.	TRBV20-1	TRBJ2-5	CSATDGKTQYF	TGCAGTGCTACAGACGGAAAGACCCAGTACTTC
17	TRBD2	.	TRBV19	TRBJ2-1	CASRFAQAGSSYNEQFF	TGTGCCAGTAGGTTCGCACAAGCGGGGAGCTCCTACAATGAGCAGTTCTTC
15	TRBD2	.	TRBV15	TRBJ2-1	CATSKLAGAYNEQFF	TGTGCCACCAGCAAACTAGCGGGAGCCTACAATGAGCAGTTCTTC
17	.	.	TRBV4-1	TRBJ1-5	CASSQDRLRDNNQPQHF	TGCGCCAGCAGCCAAGATAGGTTAAGGGACAACAATCAGCCCCAGCATTTT
15	.	.	TRBV2	TRBJ2-3	CASRKETISTDTQYF	TGTGCCAGCAGAAAGGAAACAATCAGCACAGATACGCAGTATTTT
16	.	.	TRBV5-6	TRBJ2-5	CASSALGGGAYETQYF	TGTGCCAGCAGCGCGTTGGGTGGGGGGGCTTACGAGACCCAGTACTTC
15	.	.	TRBV28	TRBJ1-2	CASSSAFGGVGGYTF	TGTGCCAGCAGTTCCGCGTTTGGGGGGGTGGGAGGCTACACCTTC
15	TRBD2	.	TRBV28	TRBJ2-1	CASSLASGPYNEQFF	TGTGCCAGCAGTTTAGCTAGCGGACCCTACAATGAGCAGTTCTTC
17	.	.	TRBV27	TRBJ2-1	CASSPMAYRDLYNEQFF	TGTGCCAGCAGTCCAATGGCTTACAGGGACCTATACAATGAGCAGTTCTTC
14	.	.	TRBV9	TRBJ2-4	CASSVGHTKNIQYF	TGTGCCAGCAGCGTAGGTCATACCAAAAACATTCAGTACTTC
16	.	.	TRBV7-9	TRBJ1-4	CASSLSYRVNNEKLFF	TGTGCCAGCAGCCTCAGTTACAGGGTGAATAATGAAAAACTGTTTTTT
15	TRBD1	.	TRBV30	TRBJ1-5	CAWRGGGLSNQPQHF	TGTGCCTGGAGGGGAGGGGGCCTTAGCAATCAGCCCCAGCATTTT
14	.	once	TRBV19	TRBJ1-3	CASSATGAGNTIYF	TGTGCCAGTAGCGCGACAGGAGCTGGAAACACCATATATTTT
18	.	once	TRBV5-8	TRBJ2-1	CASSLGAPLSGPYNEQFF	TGTGCCAGCAGCTTGGGGGCCCCCCTAAGCGGGCCCTACAATGAGCAGTTCTTC
16	.	.	TRBV18	TRBJ1-2	CASSPNGVEMNYGYTF	TGTGCCAGCTCACCAAACGGGGTAGAGATGAACTATGGCTACACCTTC
14	.	.	TRBV7-3	TRBJ2-5	CASSLGIRAETQYF	TGTGCCAGCAGTCTTGGGATACGTGCGGAGACCCAGTACTTC
16	.	.	TRBV4-3	TRBJ1-1	CASSQDLQIENTEAFF	TGCGCCAGCAGCCAAGATCTTCAGATCGAGAACACTGAAGCTTTCTTT